The clone carrying this TCR beta chain is a singleton in its sample. Its target is unknown. The entry originates in a study of cytomegalovirus exposure and HLA in healthy donors. Study findings and constraints: Cytomegalovirus status, reportedly, was diagnosed with high specificity and sensitivity by the classifier. TCR beta V segments were, for the most part, productive about 90% or about 30% of the time in an earlier analysis.

Germline trimming cut 8 bases from V and 9 bases from J; bases unmatched to any gene: 4. There are 13 residues in the CDR3. Germline V gives CDR1 MDHEN, CDR2 SYDVKM. Both 60 Vbeta primers and 13 Jbeta primers went into the PCR. Method: immunoSEQ multiplex PCR; TCRdb's copy keeps in-frame clones and lacks some. Seen here are hundreds of thousands of clones, about 75% observed once, and the top ten hold approximately 2.1%. The genes are TRBV28 and TRBJ2-1; TRBD2 matches at 13 bases. The material sequenced was PBMCs. The sequence was collected from a female donor in good health and CMV-seronegative. This CDR3 reads CASGTSGIFEQFF. CDR3 DNA: TGTGCCAGCGGGACTAGCGGGATATTTGAGCAGTTCTTC.